The rows below give T cell receptor beta chains drawn from one sample of a study of shared clonotypes between healthy human individuals. Method: immunoSEQ multiplex PCR; TCRdb's copy keeps in-frame clones and lacks some. The data contain roughly 1.4 million clones, around 98.5% of them seen just once; the ten biggest clones take up 0.3% to 0.45%. The sequenced sample was naive CD4+ T cells sorted from blood. The origin of the receptors is a man aged 25 to 45 in good health. Each CDR3 is given with its conserved first and last residue. The order of the fields is V gene, clone size, D gene, CDR3 length, J gene, CDR3 protein. A D gene is named only where the DNA matches it firmly. Some rows mark clone size as missing; the rest say once, few, many or name a class of expanded clone.

TRBV7-9,.,.,16,TRBJ1-3,CASSLEVSALRNTIYF
TRBV15,.,.,15,TRBJ2-2,CATSRDRRETGELFF
TRBV10-1,once,.,14,TRBJ2-7,CASSEYGRVYEQYF
TRBV9,.,.,14,TRBJ1-3,CASSVAPERNTIYF
TRBV7-3,.,TRBD2,16,TRBJ2-2,CASSLASGTNTGELFF
TRBV5-1,.,TRBD1,15,TRBJ1-5,CASSKGQGAGQPQHF
TRBV5-4,.,.,13,TRBJ2-7,CASRTGPSYEQYF
TRBV18,once,.,13,TRBJ2-2,CASSRQVTGELFF
TRBV6-5,.,TRBD1,15,TRBJ2-7,CASSSTGGGLYEQYF
TRBV5-1,once,TRBD2,16,TRBJ2-1,CASSSALAGVFSEQFF
TRBV5-1,.,TRBD2,16,TRBJ2-1,CASSLGGRPSYNEQFF
TRBV5-4,.,TRBD1,14,TRBJ2-7,CASSSPGQGAKQYF
TRBV5-6,.,TRBD1,14,TRBJ1-3,CASSFGQGSNTIYF
TRBV14,.,.,13,TRBJ2-1,CASSQDRHNEQFF
TRBV28,.,.,13,TRBJ1-1,CASSGYMNTEAFF
TRBV9,.,TRBD2,15,TRBJ2-7,CASSAGTSRNYEQYF
TRBV15,once,TRBD1,15,TRBJ1-2,CATSRGGTGVYGYTF
TRBV5-1,.,TRBD2,22,TRBJ2-1,CASSLLGRRGTSGSWWHNEQFF
TRBV5-8,.,TRBD2,15,TRBJ2-3,CASSRAGGLADTQYF
TRBV7-2,.,TRBD2,15,TRBJ2-1,CASSLHLAGGNEQFF
TRBV5-4,.,.,14,TRBJ2-1,CASSIYSGINEQFF
TRBV11-2,.,TRBD2,16,TRBJ2-7,CASSQTEVAGVYEQYF
TRBV4-2,.,.,12,TRBJ1-1,CASSQVQTLAFF
TRBV13,once,.,14,TRBJ2-2,CASRPRENTGELFF
TRBV7-3,.,TRBD2,16,TRBJ2-3,CASSSSGGRGRDTQYF